Shown below are 22 T cell receptor beta chains from a single sample sequenced in a study of cytomegalovirus exposure and HLA in healthy donors. The study ran its PCR with 60 Vbeta and 13 Jbeta primers. Produced via immunoSEQ multiplex PCR; TCRdb's table is partial and in-frame only. The sample shows about 86,000 clones, approximately 70% of them seen only once. The sequencing sample was made of PBMCs. The receptors were gathered from a man aged 55 to 70 in good health and CMV-seronegative.

The CDR3: CASSVVVGQGSNEQFF. The DNA of the CDR3 is TGTGCCAGCAGCGTAGTAGTGGGACAGGGATCCAATGAGCAGTTCTTC. The rearrangement joins TRBV9 to TRBJ2-1, with 9 positions matching TRBD1. V was clipped by 0 bases and J by 6 bases; unmatched bases: 7. The germline V gene encodes CDR1 SGDLS and CDR2 YYNGEE. The CDR3 is 16 residues long.

The rearrangement joins TRBV5-1 to TRBJ1-4; D remains unclear. The CDR3 is 15 amino acids. Germline V gene lookup returns CDR1 SGHRS and CDR2 YFSETQ. Trimming stripped 0 bases from V and 2 bases from J, with 8 bases between. CDR3 loop: CASSLVGSTNEKLFF. CDR3 DNA: TGCGCCAGCAGCTTGGTCGGGTCCACTAATGAAAAACTGTTTTTT.

This chain uses TRBV25-1 with TRBJ2-1; 9 bases are a match to TRBD2. The CDR3 contains 15 residues. The V segment lost 4 bases and the J segment 5 bases; nucleotides outside the gene matches: 6. Germline lookup yields CDR1 MGHDK and CDR2 SYGVNS. The CDR3 protein is CASSGGGASDNEQFF. The CDR3 coding sequence is TGTGCCAGCAGTGGCGGGGGGGCATCCGACAATGAGCAGTTCTTC.

V and J are TRBV27 and TRBJ2-5; D ambiguous. The CDR3 runs to 13 residues. V lost 6 bases, J lost 1 base, and 9 bases lay in between. Germline V gene sequence: CDR1 MNHEY, CDR2 SMNVEV (reference sequence). The DNA for the CDR3 is TGTGCCAGCAGCCCTCCACTCCAAGAGACCCAGTACTTC. Translated: CASSPPLQETQYF.

The chain is built from TRBV10-2 and TRBJ2-3; 8 bases are a match to TRBD2. Germline CDR1 and CDR2: WSHSY and SAAADI. V trimming: 2 bases; J trimming: 1 base; junction bases outside the gene matches: 2. This CDR3 comprises 15 residues. The CDR3 sequence is CASSEETSGTDTQYF. In nucleotides, the CDR3 is TGCGCCAGCAGTGAGGAGACTAGCGGCACAGATACGCAGTATTTT.

The gene calls are TRBV6-5 and TRBJ2-3; 7 nucleotides match TRBD1. Unmatched junction bases numbered 8, after V lost 6 bases and J lost 5 bases. Germline CDR1 and CDR2: MNHEY and SVGAGI. The CDR3 is 14 amino acids. The CDR3 sequence is CASSRNTGEDTQYF. The CDR3 DNA sequence: TGTGCCAGCAGCCGGAACACAGGGGAAGATACGCAGTATTTT.

The chain combines TRBV5-1 with TRBJ2-5; D perhaps matches TRBD1 (5 bases). CDR3 length: 13 amino acids. The germline V and J ends were trimmed by 1 base and 5 bases, with 9 bases remaining between them. Germline CDR1 SGHRS, CDR2 YFSETQ. In DNA form, the CDR3 reads TGCGCCAGCAGCTTGCAGGGATACGAGACCCAGTACTTC. Translation gives CASSLQGYETQYF.

This clone was recorded once. The V call is TRBV7-9, the J call TRBJ2-3; 11 positions agree with TRBD1. This CDR3 region has 18 residues. Germline trimming cut 5 bases from V and 0 bases from J; bases unmatched to any gene: 10. Germline V gene data show CDR1 as SEHNR and CDR2 as FQNEAQ (reference sequence). The CDR3 here is CASSLGQGAAASTDTQYF. The DNA for the CDR3 is TGTGCCAGCAGCCTCGGACAGGGGGCTGCCGCTAGCACAGATACGCAGTATTTT.

The rearrangement joins TRBV7-2 to TRBJ1-4, with 8 nucleotides matching TRBD1. Germline assignment: CDR1 SGHTA and CDR2 FQGNSA. V lost 5 bases to trimming and J lost 0 bases; unmatched junction nucleotides: 11. The CDR3 spans 18 residues. The CDR3 DNA follows: TGTGCCAGCAGCCCAGGACGGGACAGGCGTGCAACTAATGAAAAACTGTTTTTT. Its translation is CASSPGRDRRATNEKLFF.

J is TRBJ1-4 and V is TRBV7-8, with 9 bases lining up with TRBD1. CDR3 length: 14 amino acids. CDR1 SGHVS and CDR2 FQNEAQ come from the germline V gene. The V segment lost 3 bases and the J segment 7 bases; nucleotides outside the gene matches: 3. CDR3 sequence: CASSFDRGTEKLFF. The CDR3 nucleotides read TGTGCCAGCAGCTTCGACAGGGGGACTGAAAAACTGTTTTTT.

In its sample, this clone was seen a few times. The V gene is TRBV11-1, the J gene TRBJ2-4; 9 positions agree with TRBD2. The CDR3 extends over 15 amino acids. V dropped 1 base and J dropped 7; count of bases not matched to a gene: 5. Per the germline V gene, CDR1 is SGHAT and CDR2 is FQDESV (reference sequence). CDR3: CASSLGGRGGNIQYF. As DNA, the CDR3 is TGTGCCAGCAGCTTAGGCGGGAGGGGCGGGAACATTCAGTACTTC.

This clone was found once. The chain couples TRBV7-2 to TRBJ2-2; no definite D call. The CDR3 has 14 amino acids. Per germline, CDR1 SGHTA and CDR2 FQGNSA. Trimming left V 6 bases short and J 1 base short, with 9 bases between. DNA of the CDR3: TGTGCCAGCAGGCCCCTACTGAACACCGGGGAGCTGTTTTTT. It is translated as CASRPLLNTGELFF.

The CDR3 bases are TGCGCCAGCAGCTTGGCCCTGGGACAGCCTTACGGAGAGCAGTTCTTC. Its translation: CASSLALGQPYGEQFF. J is TRBJ2-1 and V is TRBV5-1, with 7 bases that match TRBD1. V was clipped by 0 bases and J by 10 bases; unmatched bases: 13. In germline, CDR1 is SGHRS, CDR2 YFSETQ. This CDR3 contains 16 residues.

V is TRBV7-2 and J is TRBJ1-6; 8 bases are shared with TRBD1. The CDR3 totals 16 residues. Germline-derived CDR1 and CDR2 are SGHTA and FQGNSA. The ends lost 4 bases at V and 0 bases at J; junction bases unmatched: 2. CDR3 DNA sequence: TGTGCCAGCAGCTCGGACAGGGCCTCCTATAATTCACCCCTCCACTTT. Translation: CASSSDRASYNSPLHF.

The chain has TRBV12-5 and TRBJ2-7; TRBD1 matches 10 bases. With 2 bases clipped from V and 3 bases from J, the junction kept 4 bases outside the gene matches. The CDR3 is 15 residues long. CDR1 is LGHNT, CDR2 FRNRAP, per germline. The CDR3 loop reads CASGLPGTGDYEQYF. The CDR3 DNA is TGTGCTAGTGGTTTGCCCGGGACAGGGGACTACGAGCAGTACTTC.

The chain is built from TRBV27 and TRBJ2-7; 8 positions agree with TRBD1. Trimming took 3 bases from V and 7 from J; bases not matched to a gene: 8. CDR1 is MNHEY, CDR2 SMNVEV, per germline (reference sequence). The CDR3 is 14 residues long. In nucleotides, the CDR3 is TGTGCCAGCAGTTTCGGGCAGGGGGCCTGGGAGCAGTACTTC. Its protein product is CASSFGQGAWEQYF.

The chain has TRBV29-1 and TRBJ2-5, with D possibly matching TRBD1 (6 bases). Germline values: CDR1 SQVTM, CDR2 ANQGSEA. The CDR3 consists of 13 residues. V was cut by 4 bases and J by 5 bases, with 14 bases left in between. DNA for the CDR3: TGCAGCGTTGCTAGGACAGAGGGTGAGACCCAGTACTTC. Residues: CSVARTEGETQYF.

V is TRBV30 and J is TRBJ2-7; TRBD1 agrees at 7 bases. Germline loops: CDR1 GTSNPN, CDR2 SVGIG (reference sequence). V lost 0 bases and J lost 9; bases outside the gene matches: 8. CDR3 length equals 13 residues. CDR3 sequence reads: CAWSVTGPGGQYF. The CDR3 DNA sequence: TGTGCCTGGAGTGTTACAGGCCCAGGGGGGCAGTACTTC.

The rearrangement links TRBV5-1 to TRBJ2-7; tentatively, D is TRBD1 (5 bases). Germline V gene lookup returns CDR1 SGHRS and CDR2 YFSETQ. CDR3 length equals 13 residues. With 4 bases removed from V and 3 bases from J, the gap between germline ends came to 11 bases. The CDR3 DNA reads TGCGCCAGCAGCACGGATAGGGGCTACGAGCAGTACTTC. It encodes CASSTDRGYEQYF. The full variable domain, in which reference TRBV5-1 and TRBJ2-7 provide the parts outside the CDR3, is KAGVTQTPRYLIKTRGQQVTLSCSPISGHRSVSWYQQTPGQGLQFLFEYFSETQRNKGNFPGRFSGRQFSNSRSEMNVSTLELGDSALYLCASSTDRGYEQYFGPGTRLTVT.

This chain uses TRBV7-2 with TRBJ2-4, with 10 bases lining up with TRBD1. Trimming at V came to 4 bases and at J to 6 bases, leaving 3 bases not matched to a gene. The CDR3 length is 14 residues. Germline V gene sequence: CDR1 SGHTA, CDR2 FQGNSA. This chain's CDR3 is CASSSWTGGNIQYF. CDR3 nucleotide sequence: TGTGCCAGCAGCTCCTGGACAGGGGGAAACATTCAGTACTTC.

This clone was seen more than once but under ten times. The CDR3 nucleotides are TGCGCCAGCAGTCCGGGACAAACTAGCAATCAGCCCCAGCATTTT. Residues: CASSPGQTSNQPQHF. The V call is TRBV4-3, the J call TRBJ1-5; D perhaps matches TRBD1 (6 bases). The CDR3 spans 15 residues. V was clipped by 6 bases and J by 0 bases, with 12 bases between them. CDR1 is LGHNA, CDR2 YSLEER, per germline.

The CDR3: CAWGGLSTEAFF. The CDR3 DNA follows: TGTGCCTGGGGGGGCTTGAGCACTGAAGCTTTCTTT. The gene calls are TRBV30 and TRBJ1-1; TRBD1 might be the D (6 bases). V lost 5 bases and J lost 4, with 11 bases in between. The CDR3 has 12 amino acids. Germline V gives CDR1 GTSNPN, CDR2 SVGIG (reference sequence). The variable domain in full, with the rest retrieved from reference TRBV30 and TRBJ1-1, is SQTIHQWPATLVQPVGSPLSLECTVEGTSNPNLYWYRQAAGRGLQLLFYSVGIGQISSEVPQNLSASRPQDRQFILSSKKLLLSDSGFYLCAWGGLSTEAFFGQGTRLTVV.